The 13 T cell receptor beta chains presented below share a single source sample, sequenced in a study of CD8+CD57+ T cells in acquired aplastic anemia (dated by TCRdb to 2016 to 2019). This sample was sequenced with an Illumina HiSeq 2000. Genomic DNA was used as template for profiling of TCR beta VDJ combinations and CDR3 sequences. Using fastp trimming at Q25 and MiXCR clonotype assembly, TCRdb reanalyzed the public sequencing data and kept in-frame beta chains. A single entry per CDR3 protein holds the most common genes and DNA from its merged rows. This sample lists roughly 150,000 distinct CDR3 sequences; 40% to 55% were detected once. The ten top clones hold approximately 3% of the sample. Expansion of CD8+CD57+ cells had been shown by flow cytometry in the patients chosen for sequencing. Sequencing was performed on sorted CD4+, CD8+, or CD8+CD57+ T cells (not recorded which) from PBMCs. These receptors originate from a human donor with aplastic anemia.

In its sample, this clonotype was seen a few times. The CDR3 DNA is TGTGCCAGCAGCCAAGCTCAGGGGTATGGCTACACCTTC. As protein: CASSQAQGYGYTF. The chain combines TRBV3-1 with TRBJ1-2; TRBD1 is a possible D gene (6 bases). V was shortened by 1 base and J by 5 bases, with 8 bases between the two germline ends. Looked up from germline, CDR1 is LGHDT and CDR2 is YNNKEL (reference sequence). The CDR3 runs 13 residues. The whole variable domain, remainder taken from reference TRBV3-1 and TRBJ1-2, is DTAVSQTPKYLVTQMGNDKSIKCEQNLGHDTMYWYKQDSKKFLKIMFSYNNKELIINETVPNRFSPKSPDKAHLNLHINSLELGDSAVYFCASSQAQGYGYTFGSGTRLTVV.

The gene calls are TRBV10-3 and TRBJ2-1, with D possibly matching TRBD2 (5 bases). Germline V gene sequence: CDR1 ENHRY, CDR2 SYGVKD. This CDR3 comprises 14 residues. V was trimmed by 4 bases and J by 6 bases, leaving 13 bases between them. The CDR3 reads CAISAGKAANEQFF. In DNA form, the CDR3 reads TGTGCCATCAGTGCCGGGAAAGCGGCCAATGAGCAGTTCTTC.

This clonotype appeared many times. The chain couples TRBV9 to TRBJ1-1, with TRBD1 matching 8 bases. The CDR3 contains 18 residues. Germline loops: CDR1 SGDLS, CDR2 YYNGEE. J lost 3 bases, V lost 0 bases, and 13 bases had no gene match. CDR3 amino acids: CASSVGSRGRSRDTEAFF. The CDR3 DNA reads as TGTGCCAGCAGCGTAGGATCCAGGGGGCGAAGTCGGGACACTGAAGCTTTCTTT.

The chain employs TRBV20-1 and TRBJ1-3; TRBD1 aligns across 8 bases. The J segment lost 2 bases and the V segment lost 1 base, leaving 4 bases of the junction unmatched. The CDR3 runs to 15 residues. Germline loops: CDR1 DFQATT, CDR2 SNEGSKA (reference sequence). The CDR3, as DNA: TGCAGTGCTAGAGTTCCGGACAGGGCTGGAAACACCATATATTTT. Translation gives CSARVPDRAGNTIYF.

This clonotype was found a few times. This chain joins TRBV6-1 and TRBJ1-4; possibly TRBD1 for D (5 bases). CDR1 and CDR2 (germline): MNHNS, SASEGT. This CDR3 comprises 13 residues. With 9 bases removed from V and 9 bases from J, the gap between germline ends came to 17 bases. The CDR3 loop is CASSVTDKKKLFF. The DNA of the CDR3 is TGTGCCAGTTCCGTGACAGATAAAAAAAAACTGTTTTTT.

This clonotype was counted a few times. For the CDR3, the DNA is TGTGCCAGCAGTCGACTCGACCGGGACAATTTGGCGCCCCAGCATTTT. The encoded protein is CASSRLDRDNLAPQHF. The V and J genes are TRBV27 and TRBJ1-5; D possibly corresponds to TRBD1 (6 bases). The CDR3 spans 16 residues. The V gene lost 5 bases and the J gene lost 9 bases, with 23 bases spanning the gap. The germline V gene encodes CDR1 MNHEY and CDR2 SMNVEV (reference sequence).

Ten or more counts support this clonotype. The J gene is TRBJ2-7, the V gene TRBV5-1, with 10 bases aligning to TRBD2. V dropped 2 bases and J dropped 5; count of bases not matched to a gene: 7. This CDR3 spans 15 amino acids. The germline V gene encodes CDR1 SGHRS and CDR2 YFSETQ. The CDR3 sequence: CASSLGSGRFHEQYF. CDR3 nucleotides: TGCGCCAGCAGCTTAGGTAGCGGGAGGTTCCACGAGCAGTACTTC.

The chain combines TRBV7-3 with TRBJ1-2; TRBD1 matches 7 bases. Germline-derived CDR1 and CDR2 are SGHTA and FQGTGA. The CDR3 spans 12 residues. The V gene end was trimmed by 2 bases and the J gene end by 8 bases; junction bases not matched to a gene: 2. CDR3 sequence (DNA): TGTGCCAGCAGCTTAGAGGGACAGGGCTACACCTTC. It yields the protein CASSLEGQGYTF.

This clonotype was picked up a small number of times. The chain employs TRBV10-3 and TRBJ2-5; D is perhaps TRBD1 or TRBD2 (5 bases each). Trimming took 2 bases from V and 5 from J, leaving 12 bases between them. Germline assignment: CDR1 ENHRY and CDR2 SYGVKD. The CDR3 runs 14 residues. The CDR3 DNA sequence: TGTGCCATCAGTGAGGAGGGGATGATGGAGACCCAGTACTTC. Translated: CAISEEGMMETQYF.

The J gene is TRBJ2-1, the V gene TRBV27; possibly TRBD1 for D (6 bases). This CDR3 has 17 residues. Germline-derived CDR1 and CDR2 are MNHEY and SMNVEV (reference sequence). V lost 2 bases, J lost 5 bases, and 19 bases lay in between. CDR3 residues: CASSLRAGGPANNEQFF. The CDR3 nucleotides read TGTGCCAGCAGTTTAAGGGCTGGGGGCCCTGCCAACAATGAGCAGTTCTTC.

At least ten counts were recorded for this clonotype. This sequence joins TRBV24-1 and TRBJ1-1, with D tentatively TRBD1 (6 bases). Trimming cost V 2 bases and J 4 bases, with 13 bases left between them. The CDR3 extends over 15 amino acids. Germline V CDR1 and CDR2: KGHDR, SFDVKD. This CDR3 reads CATSDSRGGGTEAFF. CDR3 in DNA: TGTGCCACCAGTGATTCCAGGGGAGGAGGCACTGAAGCTTTCTTT.

This chain links TRBV29-1 with TRBJ2-1; no clear D. The length of the CDR3 is 11 residues. CDR1 and CDR2 (germline): SQVTM, ANQGSEA. The V gene lost 4 bases and the J gene lost 4 bases, with 5 bases spanning the gap. The CDR3 DNA follows: TGCAGCGTTGCTGGGTACAATGAGCAGTTCTTC. Its protein product is CSVAGYNEQFF.

This clonotype appeared a few times. V usage is TRBV2 and J usage is TRBJ1-4; D is unclear. Per germline, CDR1 SNHLY and CDR2 FYNNEI. The CDR3 has 13 amino acids. V lost 5 bases, J lost 8 bases, and 12 bases lay in between. CDR3 region: CASSFGFQEKLFF. For the CDR3, the DNA is TGTGCCAGCAGTTTTGGTTTTCAGGAAAAACTGTTTTTT.